The 10 T cell receptor beta chains in this list originate from one sample, sequenced in a study of lymphopenia after photon versus proton radiotherapy. Generated by immunoSEQ multiplex PCR, the TCRdb table keeps only in-frame clones and is missing some. Among 26,000 or so clones listed, approximately 85% were seen once. The starting material was peripheral blood, obtained from a patient treated with photon-based radiotherapy. Every receptor here comes from a man aged 25 to 40 with gastric cancer.

This chain connects TRBV5-1 to TRBJ1-2; D call uncertain. This CDR3 comprises 13 residues. Germline V gene data show CDR1 as SGHRS and CDR2 as YFSETQ. V lost 4 bases, J lost 0 bases, and 7 bases lay in between. The CDR3 bases are TGCGCCAGCAGCCCTAGCCCTAACTATGGCTACACCTTC. This translates into CASSPSPNYGYTF.

This clone is a singleton in its sample. CDR3 sequence: CASSSYREDNEQFF. The CDR3 region has the DNA TGTGCCAGCAGCTCCTACAGGGAAGACAATGAGCAGTTCTTC. The chain recombines TRBV7-8 with TRBJ2-1; tentatively, D is TRBD1 (6 bases). Germline values: CDR1 SGHVS, CDR2 FQNEAQ. CDR3 length: 14 residues. V was clipped by 4 bases and J by 5 bases, with 12 bases between them.

This clone was counted a few times. The chain recombines TRBV4-1 with TRBJ2-3, with D unclear. The V end was cut by 0 bases, the J end by 0 bases, with 4 bases between. The CDR3 extends over 14 amino acids. CDR1 MGHRA and CDR2 YSYEKL come from the germline V gene. CDR3 coding DNA: TGCGCCAGCAGCCAAGATGACAGCACAGATACGCAGTATTTT. It codes for CASSQDDSTDTQYF.

The V gene is TRBV18, the J gene TRBJ2-2; maybe TRBD2 (5 bases). Trimming stripped 9 bases from V and 0 bases from J, with 17 bases between. The V gene's germline CDR1 is KGHSH and CDR2 LQKENI. CDR3 size: 16 residues. CDR3 DNA: TGTGCCAGTTTAATGGCTAGCAGCTCGAACACCGGGGAGCTGTTTTTT. Amino acid sequence: CASLMASSSNTGELFF.

The J gene is TRBJ1-1, the V gene TRBV7-8; 7 nucleotides line up with TRBD1. The V gene end was trimmed by 2 bases and the J gene end by 7 bases; junction bases not matched to a gene: 10. The germline V gene has CDR1 SGHVS and CDR2 FQNEAQ. This CDR3 is built from 15 residues. The CDR3 sequence is CASSLIWAGGGEAFF. The CDR3 DNA is TGTGCCAGCAGCTTAATTTGGGCAGGGGGGGGTGAAGCTTTCTTT.

J is TRBJ2-6 and V is TRBV5-4, with no clear D. Germline CDR1 and CDR2: SGHNT and YYREEE (reference sequence). V was shortened by 4 bases and J by 0 bases, with 8 bases between the two germline ends. The CDR3 spans 15 residues. The CDR3 region is CASSVGNSGANVLTF. The DNA for the CDR3 is TGTGCCAGCAGCGTCGGAAACTCTGGGGCCAACGTCCTGACTTTC.

The CDR3, as DNA: TGTGCCAGCTCTCTTTCTACAATATACAATGAGCAGTTCTTC. It translates to CASSLSTIYNEQFF. The chain combines TRBV18 with TRBJ2-1; the D is unclear. V lost 6 bases, J lost 4 bases, and 13 bases lay in between. The CDR3 contains 14 residues. Germline V gives CDR1 KGHSH, CDR2 LQKENI.

The chain joins TRBV7-8 to TRBJ2-7; weak D call: TRBD2 (5 bases). Trimming pared 5 bases from V and 0 bases from J, leaving 14 bases between. The CDR3 is 15 amino acids. Germline CDR1 reads SGHVS; CDR2 reads FQNEAQ. This CDR3 is CASSRGSDSSYEQYF. The CDR3 nucleotides read TGTGCCAGCAGCCGAGGGTCGGATAGCTCCTACGAGCAGTACTTC.

V usage is TRBV29-1 and J usage is TRBJ1-1; D perhaps matches TRBD1 (5 bases). Germline CDR1 SQVTM, CDR2 ANQGSEA. The CDR3 consists of 12 residues. Trimming removed 7 bases from V and 0 bases from J, with 9 bases in between. The CDR3 DNA follows: TGCAGCGGGGGGGAACTGAACACTGAAGCTTTCTTT. This gives the protein CSGGELNTEAFF.

The V gene is TRBV7-2, the J gene TRBJ2-1; D unresolved. V lost 5 bases to trimming and J lost 9 bases, with 17 bases between them. This CDR3 is 14 amino acids long. Germline V gives CDR1 SGHTA, CDR2 FQGNSA. CDR3 sequence: CASSLGTGESEQFF. DNA of the CDR3: TGTGCCAGCAGCCTAGGCACCGGCGAGAGTGAGCAGTTCTTC.